This T cell receptor beta chain derives from a study of blood T cell repertoires in COVID-19. Study details: The United States, Italy and Spain were the sources of the acute and convalescent COVID-19 samples. PBMCs, B-cell-depleted T cells, or T cells were the source of the cDNA or gDNA that made up the material.

There are a few counts of this clone. Source study methods: Cell counts per sample came from amplifying reference gene primers. Clones were sequenced by immunoSEQ multiplex PCR, and TCRdb holds only the in-frame ones, with some missing. V and J calls and clone size are as listed in that table; D and trimming were resolved from the DNA. The table lists tens of thousands of clones, more than 85% of them singletons. Deletions cut 2 bases from V and 9 bases from J, with 11 bases between. The germline V gene has CDR1 MNHEY and CDR2 SVGAGI. The CDR3 is 13 amino acids. This TCR was recovered from a male donor with active COVID-19. This chain uses TRBV6-5 with TRBJ2-1; D is undetermined. Sequencing was performed on peripheral blood. Here the CDR3 reads CASSYAVAVEQFF. CDR3 bases: TGTGCCAGCAGTTACGCGGTAGCTGTTGAGCAGTTCTTC.